One sample yielded the 8 T cell receptor beta chains listed below, sequenced in a study of regulatory T cells in long-lasting Graves disease. The time point denotes: persistent/refractory GD, antithyroid drugs over 5 years with positive TRAb. Preparation of the TCR library used RNA extracted from PBMCs. For TCR beta, libraries came from iRepertoire HTBI primers and Arm-PCR of CDR3 regions. TCRdb ran MiXCR on the multiplex PCR reads and lists one entry per CDR3 protein. The sample yields hundreds of thousands of distinct CDR3 sequences, 15% to 20% seen once. The source material was peripheral blood mononuclear cells (PBMCs), sampled when the disease was refractory, from a patient treated with antithyroid drugs. These receptors were collected from a female donor with Graves disease.

In regard to this clonotype: A clone one base away is much larger, so this may be a read error. The chain uses TRBV6-2 or TRBV6-3 and TRBJ2-7, with D perhaps matching TRBD2 (6 bases). V was pared by 8 bases and J by 2 bases, with 13 bases between. This CDR3 is built from 13 residues. Germline lookup yields CDR1 MNHEY and CDR2 SVGEGT. CDR3: CASSGGVAYEQYF. The DNA for the CDR3 is TGTGCCAGCTCTGGCGGGGTAGCCTACGAGCAGTACTTC.

V gene TRBV7-9 combines with J gene TRBJ2-5; weak D call: TRBD2 (5 bases). The V gene lost 5 bases and the J gene lost 5 bases, with 9 bases spanning the gap. This CDR3 spans 12 amino acids. Germline CDR1 is SEHNR and CDR2 is FQNEAQ (reference sequence). CDR3 nucleotide sequence: TGTGCCAGCAGCATAAGAGGGGAGACCCAGTACTTC. Protein: CASSIRGETQYF.

This clonotype was counted ten times or more. V gene TRBV3-1 combines with J gene TRBJ2-2; no definite D call. This CDR3 has 14 amino acids. Trimming shortened V by 4 bases and J by 0 bases, and 6 bases separated the two germline ends. Germline V gene lookup returns CDR1 LGHDT and CDR2 YNNKEL (reference sequence). CDR3 residues: CASSPLANTGELFF. Written as DNA, the CDR3 is TGTGCCAGCAGCCCTTTAGCGAACACCGGGGAGCTGTTTTTT.

In its sample, this clonotype was seen many times. The V gene is TRBV18, the J gene TRBJ1-4, with a tentative D call TRBD1 (5 bases). Germline CDR1 reads KGHSH; CDR2 reads LQKENI. With 2 bases removed from V and 7 bases from J, the gap between germline ends came to 11 bases. The CDR3 spans 14 residues. The CDR3 region is CASSPGGASEKLFF. The DNA of the CDR3 is TGTGCCAGCTCACCAGGCGGGGCCTCTGAAAAACTGTTTTTT.

The chain joins TRBV20-1 to TRBJ1-4; 9 nucleotides match TRBD1. This CDR3 is built from 12 residues. Trimming cost V 6 bases and J 7 bases; bases outside gene matches: 3. Germline V lookup: CDR1 DFQATT, CDR2 SNEGSKA (reference sequence). The CDR3, as DNA: TGCAGTGCCCCGGACAGGGGTGAAAAACTGTTTTTT. This codes for CSAPDRGEKLFF.

This clonotype was detected only a few times. J is TRBJ1-1 and V is TRBV7-2; D is possibly TRBD1 (5 bases). Germline V CDR1 and CDR2: SGHTA, FQGNSA. The ends were cut back, 5 bases at V and 4 bases at J, with 29 bases in the middle. The CDR3 sequence is 19 residues long. The CDR3 bases are TGTGCCAGCAGCCTATTTCATTTCAGCGGCGGGGCCTCGGGCACTGAAGCTTTCTTT. As protein: CASSLFHFSGGASGTEAFF.

The chain employs TRBV12-3 or TRBV12-4 and TRBJ2-3; 8 bases agree with TRBD1. The CDR3 runs 16 residues. Unmatched junction bases numbered 8, after V lost 6 bases and J lost 0 bases. CDR3: CASRANRGRSTDTQYF. CDR3 coding DNA: TGTGCCAGCAGGGCCAACAGGGGGAGGAGCACAGATACGCAGTATTTT.

This clonotype has a count of ten or more. The chain has TRBV20-1 and TRBJ1-1; 8 bases fit TRBD1. Germline CDR1 and CDR2: DFQATT and SNEGSKA (reference sequence). There are 14 residues in the CDR3. Here the CDR3 DNA reads TGCAGCCCAAGGGGACAGGTAATAAACACTGAAGCTTTCTTT. It specifies CSPRGQVINTEAFF.